This T cell receptor (beta chain) was captured by sequencing in a study of immune cell composition in non-small cell lung cancer. Regarding the study as a whole: Top 10 clone scores and clonality were higher in squamous than adenocarcinoma. Clones >0.5% enriched in tumour were rarer in adenocarcinoma (roughly 35%) than squamous (about 80%).

In the case of this clone: Its antigen is currently unknown.

The CDR3 spans 11 residues. The germline gives CDR1 KGHSH, CDR2 LQKENI. Trimming stripped 10 bases from V and 0 bases from J, with 6 bases between. The assay was immunoSEQ multiplex PCR, and TCRdb's table has in-frame clones only and misses some. The sample lists 14,000 or so clones, approximately 84% occurring once. Sample: lung tumor tissue. The source is a human donor with non-small cell lung cancer. V is TRBV18 and J is TRBJ2-5; D not certain. CDR3 DNA: TGTGCCACCCAGTACCAAGAGACCCAGTACTTC. As protein: CATQYQETQYF. The whole variable domain, remainder taken from reference TRBV18 and TRBJ2-5, is NAGVMQNPRHLVRRRGQEARLRCSPMKGHSHVYWYRQLPEEGLKFMVYLQKENIIDESGMPKERFSAEFPKEGPSILRIQQVVRGDSAAYFCATQYQETQYFGPGTRLLVL.